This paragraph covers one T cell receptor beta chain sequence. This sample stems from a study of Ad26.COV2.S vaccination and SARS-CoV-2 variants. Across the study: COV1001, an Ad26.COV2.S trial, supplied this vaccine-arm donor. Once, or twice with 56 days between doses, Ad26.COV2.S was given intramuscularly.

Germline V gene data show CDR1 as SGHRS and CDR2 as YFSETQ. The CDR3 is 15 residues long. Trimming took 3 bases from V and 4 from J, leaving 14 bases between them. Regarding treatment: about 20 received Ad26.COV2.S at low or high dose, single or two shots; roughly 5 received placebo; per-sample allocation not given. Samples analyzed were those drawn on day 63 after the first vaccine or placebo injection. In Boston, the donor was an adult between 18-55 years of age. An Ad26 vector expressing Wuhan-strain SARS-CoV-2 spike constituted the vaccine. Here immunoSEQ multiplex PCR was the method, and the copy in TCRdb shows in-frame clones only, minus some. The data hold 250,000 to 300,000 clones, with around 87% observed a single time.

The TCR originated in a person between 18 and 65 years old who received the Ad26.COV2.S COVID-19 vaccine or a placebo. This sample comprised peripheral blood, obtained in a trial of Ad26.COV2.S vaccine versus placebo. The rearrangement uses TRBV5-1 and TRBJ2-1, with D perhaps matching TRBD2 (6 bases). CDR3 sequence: CASSSGQGRYNEQFF. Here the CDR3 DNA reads TGCGCCAGCAGCTCAGGACAAGGGAGGTACAATGAGCAGTTCTTC. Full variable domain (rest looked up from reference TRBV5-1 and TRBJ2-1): KAGVTQTPRYLIKTRGQQVTLSCSPISGHRSVSWYQQTPGQGLQFLFEYFSETQRNKGNFPGRFSGRQFSNSRSEMNVSTLELGDSALYLCASSSGQGRYNEQFFGPGTRLTVL.